The clone carrying this T cell receptor beta chain showed up just a few times. Its cognate antigen is unknown. The data originate from a study of cytomegalovirus exposure and HLA in healthy donors. Study results and limitations: In a later analysis, compared with equally common non-associated chains, HLA-associated beta chains were more expanded. Of the V segments, some could not be distinguished, including TRBV6-2 and TRBV6-3, and were excluded. Researchers counted roughly 150 TCR beta chains as cytomegalovirus-associated.

This CDR3 has 14 residues. Germline assignment: CDR1 MNHEY and CDR2 SMNVEV (reference sequence). The ends lost 6 bases at V and 1 base at J; junction bases unmatched: 6. The primer mix had 60 Vbeta and 13 Jbeta primers. Some clones are missing from TCRdb's copy, which holds only in-frame ones; the method was immunoSEQ multiplex PCR. The sample consists of hundreds of thousands of clones, more than 60% of them appearing once. This chain connects TRBV27 to TRBJ2-7; 7 positions match TRBD1. The sample comprised PBMCs. The receptor comes from a woman between 25 and 40 years old in good health and CMV-seronegative. CDR3 region: CASSPGQPSYEQYF. The CDR3 coding sequence is TGTGCCAGCAGCCCGGGACAGCCTTCCTACGAGCAGTACTTC.